This T cell receptor (beta chain) was profiled in a study of T cell responses to AZD1222 COVID-19 vaccine. Findings of the study overall: Possibly, clonal diversity was underestimated; donors were largely white British and included more females. Receipt of two AZD1222 doses was followed by a rise in Spike-specific TCR breadth and depth. All repertoire sampling was performed exclusively after the peak T cell response. Reportedly, nearly half the spike-specific TCRs target unmutated variant regions.

TCRdb keeps only in-frame clones here, not all; method: immunoSEQ multiplex PCR. This sample has about 130,000 clones, with about 91% found just once. Concerning this clone itself: What it recognizes is unknown.

The clonotype comes from an adult in good health. The source material was peripheral blood, sampled on day 0 of AZD1222 vaccination.

The CDR3 bases are TGTGCCAGCAGCCCCCTTGGGGACAGAATTGATGGCTACACCTTC. This codes for CASSPLGDRIDGYTF. The chain is built from TRBV7-3 and TRBJ1-2; 7 nucleotides align to TRBD1. J was trimmed by 6 bases and V by 5 bases; bases with no gene match: 12. From germline, CDR1 is SGHTA and CDR2 FQGTGA. This CDR3 has 15 residues.